This TCR beta chain was captured in a study of identical twins. Study results and limitations: Memory repertoires showed no such pattern, whereas abundant cord blood beta clonotypes carried fewer insertions. There is a chance that invariant MAIT and iNKT cells partially muddied zero-insertion analyses.

V trimming: 0 bases; J trimming: 5 bases; junction bases outside the gene matches: 6. This CDR3 is 15 amino acids long. The germline V gene has CDR1 LGHNA and CDR2 YNFKEQ. TCRdb passed the 5' RACE reads through MiXCR, listing each CDR3 protein once. The sample records hundreds of thousands of distinct CDR3 sequences, 7.5% being singletons. For this clonotype: The antigen is undetermined.

These data were also reused for a study on yellow fever vaccine responses in identical twins.

This sequence joins TRBV4-2 and TRBJ2-5; 7 nucleotides agree with TRBD2. The sample was memory (CD45RO+) T cells sorted from blood. This TCR derives from a woman aged 18-29 years in good health. DNA for the CDR3: TGTGCCAGCAGCCAAGAGGTCGGGGGGTGGGAGACCCAGTACTTC. It yields the protein CASSQEVGGWETQYF.